A single sample gave rise to the 9 T cell receptor beta chains below, sequenced in a study of T cell changes during pregnancy in multiple sclerosis. Produced via immunoSEQ multiplex PCR; TCRdb's table is partial and in-frame only. This sample has tens of thousands of clones, with around 93% found just once. The source material was peripheral blood, sampled in the third trimester of pregnancy. Receptor source: a female donor with multiple sclerosis, enrolled in a pregnancy study.

V is TRBV6-5 and J is TRBJ1-4, with 8 bases aligning to TRBD1. The germline gives CDR1 MNHEY, CDR2 SVGAGI. The CDR3 loop spans 15 amino acids. J was trimmed by 5 bases and V by 7 bases; bases with no gene match: 9. The DNA of the CDR3 is TGTGCCAGCACCCACAGGACAGGGTTGAATGAAAAACTGTTTTTT. Protein: CASTHRTGLNEKLFF.

The rearrangement links TRBV7-3 to TRBJ2-3, with D tentatively TRBD2 (6 bases). The V gene lost 3 bases and the J gene lost 1 base, with 8 bases spanning the gap. Germline CDR1 and CDR2: SGHTA and FQGTGA. CDR3 length: 14 residues. Here the CDR3 reads CASSFGGGTDTQYF. CDR3 coding DNA: TGTGCCAGCAGCTTCGGCGGGGGCACAGATACGCAGTATTTT. The variable domain in full, completed from reference TRBV7-3 and TRBJ2-3, reads GAGVSQTPSNKVTEKGKYVELRCDPISGHTALYWYRQSLGQGPEFLIYFQGTGAADDSGLPNDRFFAVRPEGSVSTLKIQRTERGDSAVYLCASSFGGGTDTQYFGPGTRLTVL.

The CDR3 region is CASSPQDRGFLTDTQYF. CDR3 nucleotide sequence: TGTGCCAGCAGCCCTCAGGACAGGGGGTTCCTCACAGATACGCAGTATTTT. V and J are TRBV11-2 and TRBJ2-3, with TRBD1 matching over 10 bases. Germline lookup yields CDR1 SGHAT and CDR2 FQNNGV. This CDR3 is built from 17 residues. V lost 5 bases and J lost 2; bases outside the gene matches: 10. Drawing the rest from reference TRBV11-2 and TRBJ2-3, the complete variable domain is EAGVAQSPRYKIIEKRQSVAFWCNPISGHATLYWYQQILGQGPKLLIQFQNNGVVDDSQLPKDRFSAERLKGVDSTLKIQPAKLEDSAVYLCASSPQDRGFLTDTQYFGPGTRLTVL.

This rearrangement joins TRBV9 to TRBJ1-1, with 10 bases fitting TRBD1. CDR3 length: 15 amino acids. The germline CDR1 and CDR2 sequences are SGDLS and YYNGEE. V shed 3 bases and J 4 bases; nucleotides not matched to a gene: 6. The CDR3 DNA sequence: TGTGCCAGCAGCGCCGGGACAGGGGTGGGCACTGAAGCTTTCTTT. It translates to CASSAGTGVGTEAFF.

The chain links TRBV7-6 to TRBJ2-2; D unresolved. The germline CDR1 and CDR2 sequences are SGHVS and FNYEAQ. Trimming stripped 5 bases from V and 3 bases from J, with 10 bases between. The CDR3 extends over 14 amino acids. CDR3 coding DNA: TGTGCCAGCAGCCTAGAACATTACACCGGGGAGCTGTTTTTT. Translated: CASSLEHYTGELFF.

This clone was counted once. This sequence joins TRBV2 and TRBJ2-3, with D unresolved. Deletions cut 6 bases from V and 9 bases from J, with 16 bases between. There are 13 residues in the CDR3. Germline loops: CDR1 SNHLY, CDR2 FYNNEI. Written as DNA, the CDR3 is TGTGCCAGCAGCCTTCTTCTGGCAGCGACGCAGTATTTT. Translated, it gives CASSLLLAATQYF.

The chain couples TRBV27 to TRBJ2-3; perhaps TRBD1 as D (5 bases). The germline gives CDR1 MNHEY, CDR2 SMNVEV (reference sequence). Deletions cut 0 bases from V and 6 bases from J, with 10 bases between. The CDR3 runs to 14 residues. CDR3 in amino acids: CASSLSQVVDTQYF. The CDR3 DNA follows: TGTGCCAGCAGTTTATCACAGGTGGTCGATACGCAGTATTTT.

This chain uses TRBV2 with TRBJ2-5; D unresolved. Germline loops: CDR1 SNHLY, CDR2 FYNNEI. V was shortened by 7 bases and J by 7 bases, with 16 bases between the two germline ends. The length of the CDR3 is 13 residues. The CDR3 sequence is CASTLDSSGTQYF. CDR3 coding DNA: TGTGCCAGCACACTCGACTCATCGGGGACCCAGTACTTC.

The chain is built from TRBV29-1 and TRBJ2-5; 7 positions agree with TRBD1. With 7 bases clipped from V and 1 base from J, the junction kept 9 bases outside the gene matches. This CDR3 has 14 amino acids. Germline values: CDR1 SQVTM, CDR2 ANQGSEA. CDR3 sequence (DNA): TGCAGCGGGGCAATCGACAGGGTCCAAGAGACCCAGTACTTC. Translation: CSGAIDRVQETQYF.